What follows are 16 T cell receptor beta chains derived from one specimen sequenced in a study of cytomegalovirus exposure and HLA in healthy donors. Libraries were prepared by immunoSEQ multiplex PCR; TCRdb keeps only in-frame clonotypes and omits some of them. The table records 140,000 to 150,000 clones, roughly 87% of them present only once. Sequencing was carried out using PBMCs. The receptor set was obtained from a man between 18 and 35 years old in good health and CMV-seropositive.

The chain employs TRBV6-5 and TRBJ1-2; TRBD1 is a possible D gene (6 bases). The length of the CDR3 is 14 residues. V was clipped by 4 bases and J by 2 bases, with 11 bases between them. In germline, CDR1 is MNHEY, CDR2 SVGAGI. In DNA, the CDR3 is TGTGCCAGCAGTTCTAACAGGGCCAACTATGGCTACACCTTC. Translated, it gives CASSSNRANYGYTF.

V usage is TRBV14 and J usage is TRBJ1-1; D is uncertain. This CDR3 is 13 amino acids long. V was trimmed by 1 base and J by 9 bases, leaving 12 bases between them. Germline lookup yields CDR1 SGHDN and CDR2 FVKESK. The CDR3 nucleotides are TGTGCCAGCAGCCAAGGACGGGTTAAGAAAGCTTTCTTT. Its protein is CASSQGRVKKAFF. Combining the CDR3 with reference TRBV14 and TRBJ1-1 gives the whole variable domain EAGVTQFPSHSVIEKGQTVTLRCDPISGHDNLYWYRRVMGKEIKFLLHFVKESKQDESGMPNNRFLAERTGGTYSTLKVQPAELEDSGVYFCASSQGRVKKAFFGQGTRLTVV.

This clone was found once. The CDR3 DNA reads TGTGCCAGTAGTGTCAGAACAGGGAATGCAAATCCTAATGAAAAACTGTTTTTT. Its translation: CASSVRTGNANPNEKLFF. The rearrangement joins TRBV19 to TRBJ1-4, with a possible D match to TRBD1 (6 bases). V was pared by 5 bases and J by 3 bases, with 22 bases between. Germline V CDR1 and CDR2: LNHDA, SQIVND (reference sequence). There are 18 residues in the CDR3.

The genes are TRBV18 and TRBJ2-7; 10 bases align to TRBD2. CDR1 is KGHSH and CDR2 is LQKENI in the germline V gene. The J segment lost 4 bases and the V segment lost 3 bases, leaving 12 bases of the junction unmatched. The CDR3 consists of 17 residues. The CDR3 here is CASSPQLSTSGHYEQYF. CDR3 coding DNA: TGTGCCAGCTCACCGCAACTTTCGACTAGCGGGCATTACGAGCAGTACTTC.

The chain links TRBV6-1 to TRBJ1-4; 7 bases are a match to TRBD1. The ends lost 7 bases at V and 3 bases at J; junction bases unmatched: 8. The CDR3 extends over 15 amino acids. Germline CDR1 reads MNHNS; CDR2 reads SASEGT. This CDR3 reads CASNPGTEANEKLFF. CDR3 bases: TGTGCCAGCAATCCCGGGACAGAGGCTAATGAAAAACTGTTTTTT.

This clone has a single count. V and J are TRBV5-1 and TRBJ1-1; D is undetermined. Germline CDR1 is SGHRS and CDR2 is YFSETQ. V gave up 3 bases and J gave up 8 bases, with 14 bases separating them. This CDR3 is 13 amino acids long. The CDR3 coding sequence is TGCGCCAGCAGCTCCTTTCCTAGGGAGGAAGCTTTCTTT. Its protein product is CASSSFPREEAFF.

This clone was detected only once. This chain uses TRBV13 with TRBJ1-1; maybe TRBD1 (6 bases). Germline loops: CDR1 PRHDT, CDR2 FYEKMQ (reference sequence). V lost 6 bases to trimming and J lost 6 bases, with 14 bases between them. The CDR3 is made up of 13 amino acids. The chain's CDR3 is CASSRRGPPEAFF. CDR3 coding DNA: TGTGCCAGCAGTCGGCGGGGGCCCCCTGAAGCTTTCTTT.

The genes are TRBV5-6 and TRBJ2-1, with 11 bases that match TRBD1. This CDR3 region has 14 residues. J gave up 11 bases and V 4 bases, and 8 bases lay outside the gene matches. Germline CDR1 is SGHDT and CDR2 is YYEEEE. In nucleotides, the CDR3 is TGTGCCAGCAGCGCGGGGACAGGGGGAGTGCAGCAGTTCTTC. Amino acids: CASSAGTGGVQQFF.

V is TRBV5-4 and J is TRBJ1-2; possibly TRBD1 for D (6 bases). CDR1 and CDR2 (germline): SGHNT, YYREEE (reference sequence). The ends were cut back, 5 bases at V and 10 bases at J, with 12 bases in the middle. The CDR3 spans 11 residues. CDR3 sequence reads: CASSFSGDYTF. DNA for the CDR3: TGTGCCAGCAGTTTTTCAGGGGACTACACCTTC.

This chain links TRBV11-3 with TRBJ1-1; 9 bases agree with TRBD1. In germline, CDR1 is SGHNT, CDR2 YENEEA. The CDR3 spans 13 residues. Trimming cost V 5 bases and J 5 bases; bases outside gene matches: 3. The CDR3 sequence: CASSVDRGTEAFF. In nucleotides, the CDR3 is TGTGCCAGCAGCGTTGACAGGGGGACTGAAGCTTTCTTT. Looking up the rest from reference TRBV11-3 and TRBJ1-1 gives the full variable domain: EAGVVQSPRYKIIEKKQPVAFWCNPISGHNTLYWYLQNLGQGPELLIRYENEEAVDDSQLPKDRFSAERLKGVDSTLKIQPAELGDSAVYLCASSVDRGTEAFFGQGTRLTVV.

The chain employs TRBV28 and TRBJ1-2; D is perhaps TRBD1 (5 bases). The germline gives CDR1 MDHEN, CDR2 SYDVKM. CDR3 length equals 11 residues. CDR3 residues: CAAGTNYGYTF. CDR3 bases: TGTGCGGCAGGGACTAACTATGGCTACACCTTC.

The chain uses TRBV6-5 and TRBJ2-1; perhaps TRBD1 as D (5 bases). The CDR3 is 15 amino acids. Germline-derived CDR1 and CDR2 are MNHEY and SVGAGI. The V and J ends lost 2 bases and 1 base respectively, with 9 bases between them. CDR3: CASSYGRVSYNEQFF. The CDR3 DNA reads TGTGCCAGCAGTTACGGCAGGGTTTCCTACAATGAGCAGTTCTTC.

This clone was counted a single time. The chain is built from TRBV28 and TRBJ1-3; D remains ambiguous. Germline V CDR1 and CDR2: MDHEN, SYDVKM. CDR3 length equals 16 residues. Trimming removed 10 bases at V and 0 bases at J, with 19 bases between. CDR3 amino acids: CATSAAPPSSGNTIYF. CDR3 DNA: TGTGCCACATCCGCCGCGCCCCCAAGCTCTGGAAACACCATATATTTT.

This clone was found once. V is TRBV5-4 and J is TRBJ2-1; 11 bases align to TRBD1. The trim removed 4 bases at V and 3 bases at J, leaving 6 bases unmatched. This CDR3 spans 16 amino acids. Looked up from germline, CDR1 is SGHNT and CDR2 is YYREEE (reference sequence). The CDR3 spells CASSGGQGVYYNEQFF. The CDR3, as DNA: TGTGCCAGCAGCGGGGGACAGGGGGTGTACTACAATGAGCAGTTCTTC.

The CDR3 DNA sequence: TGTGCCACCAGCAGAAGCCGGGACATTTCCTACGAGCAGTACTTC. The encoded protein is CATSRSRDISYEQYF. The V gene is TRBV15, the J gene TRBJ2-7, with D perhaps TRBD1 (6 bases). This CDR3 region has 15 residues. V lost 2 bases to trimming and J lost 1 base, with 12 bases between them. Germline CDR1 and CDR2: LNHNV and YYDKDF (reference sequence).

V gene TRBV19 combines with J gene TRBJ2-5; TRBD1 might be the D (6 bases). Germline assignment: CDR1 LNHDA and CDR2 SQIVND (reference sequence). The CDR3 loop spans 16 amino acids. Trimming left V 3 bases short and J 5 bases short, with 19 bases between. CDR3 DNA: TGTGCCAGTAGTATTTGGGCGGACCAAAGGGGGGAGACCCAGTACTTC. This sequence encodes CASSIWADQRGETQYF.